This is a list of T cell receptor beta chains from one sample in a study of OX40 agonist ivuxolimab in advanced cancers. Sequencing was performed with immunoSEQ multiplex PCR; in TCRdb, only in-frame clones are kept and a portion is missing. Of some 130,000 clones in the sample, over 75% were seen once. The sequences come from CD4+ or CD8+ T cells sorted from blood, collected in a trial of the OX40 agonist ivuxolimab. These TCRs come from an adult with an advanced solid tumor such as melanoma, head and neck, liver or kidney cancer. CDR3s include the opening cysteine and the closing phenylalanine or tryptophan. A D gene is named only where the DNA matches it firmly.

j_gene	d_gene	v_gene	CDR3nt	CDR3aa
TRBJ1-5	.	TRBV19	TGTGCCAGTAGTATAAGAACAGGCCAGGAGGGCAATCAGCCCCAGCATTTT	CASSIRTGQEGNQPQHF
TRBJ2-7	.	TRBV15	TGTGCCACCAGCAGAGGACTAGCCTACGAGCAGTACTTC	CATSRGLAYEQYF
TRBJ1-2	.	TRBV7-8	TGTGCCAGCAGCTTCGACTCGGGGGACTATGGCTACACCTTC	CASSFDSGDYGYTF
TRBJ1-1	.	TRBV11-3	TGTGCCAGCAGCTTAGTGGGCGTCTGGGGGCGCGAGGACACTGAAGCTTTCTTT	CASSLVGVWGREDTEAFF
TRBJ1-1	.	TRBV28	TGTGCCAGCAGTCGGACCGTCAGTGTTGAAGCTTTCTTT	CASSRTVSVEAFF
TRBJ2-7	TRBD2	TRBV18	TGTGCCAGCTCACCACGAAAGGAGCGGGAGACCTCCTACGAGCAGTACTTC	CASSPRKERETSYEQYF
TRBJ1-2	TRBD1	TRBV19	TGTGCCAGTAGTATACAAGGACAGGGGGCCCTCTATGGCTACACCTTC	CASSIQGQGALYGYTF
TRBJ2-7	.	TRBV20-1	TGCAGTGCTGATTACGAGCAGTACTTC	CSADYEQYF
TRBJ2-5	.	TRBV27	TGTGCCAGCAGTTTAACCGGGGAGACCCAGTACTTC	CASSLTGETQYF
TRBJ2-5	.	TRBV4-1	TGCGCCAGCAGCCAACAAGACCTAGAAGAGACCCAGTACTTC	CASSQQDLEETQYF
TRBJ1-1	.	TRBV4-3	TGCGCCAGCAGCCGAGGGGTCCGAACAAACACTGAAGCTTTCTTT	CASSRGVRTNTEAFF
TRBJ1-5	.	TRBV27	TGTGCCAGCGCCAGTCGGACTAATCAGCCCCAGCATTTT	CASASRTNQPQHF
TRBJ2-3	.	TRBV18	TGTGCCAGCTCAGCTTGGGTCACAGATACGCAGTATTTT	CASSAWVTDTQYF
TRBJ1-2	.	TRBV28	TGTGCCATCACAGGGACCTATGGCTACACCTTC	CAITGTYGYTF
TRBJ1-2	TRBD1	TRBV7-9	TGTGCCAGCAGCCCAGGGACAGCAATCTATGGCTACACCTTC	CASSPGTAIYGYTF
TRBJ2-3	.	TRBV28	TGTGCCATCATAAGCCGGGTCGGGACAGATACGCAGTATTTT	CAIISRVGTDTQYF
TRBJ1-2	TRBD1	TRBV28	TGTGCCAGCAGCTCACAGGGGGTCTATGGCTACACCTTC	CASSSQGVYGYTF